The 8 T cell receptor beta chains below all came from one sample that was sequenced in a study of T-cell memory formation after mild COVID-19. TCRdb re-called the 5' RACE reads with MiXCR, one entry per CDR3 protein. The repertoire holds 430,000 or so distinct CDR3 sequences, with around 25% as singletons. Sequenced input: PBMCs or a T cell subset sorted from them (not recorded which). The source of these receptors is an adult woman who had mild COVID-19 (a few samples of this study predate the infection). Cell type and time point are not known.

This chain connects TRBV7-9 to TRBJ2-5; D could derive from TRBD1 or TRBD2 (6 bases each). CDR3 size: 18 residues. CDR1 and CDR2 (germline): SEHNR, FQNEAQ (reference sequence). V lost 4 bases and J 4 bases, leaving 25 bases between the germline ends. The CDR3 region is CASSSQTGPGAVAETQYF. Written as DNA, the CDR3 is TGTGCCAGCAGCTCGCAGACCGGCCCGGGGGCTGTGGCAGAGACCCAGTACTTC.

This clonotype was observed a handful of times. The chain combines TRBV5-1 with TRBJ2-3; D gene uncertain. V shed 1 base and J shed 0 bases, with 9 bases lying between them. Looked up from germline, CDR1 is SGHRS and CDR2 is YFSETQ. The CDR3 has 15 residues. This CDR3 reads CASSLRDFSTDTQYF. In DNA form, the CDR3 reads TGCGCCAGCAGCTTGCGAGATTTTAGCACAGATACGCAGTATTTT.

The V gene is TRBV3-1, the J gene TRBJ2-2; tentative D call: TRBD1 (5 bases). Germline assignment: CDR1 LGHDT and CDR2 YNNKEL (reference sequence). The CDR3 loop spans 15 amino acids. Trimming cost V 2 bases and J 4 bases, with 11 bases left between them. CDR3 loop: CASSQYTQGTGELFF. The CDR3 bases are TGTGCCAGCAGCCAATACACCCAGGGCACCGGGGAGCTGTTTTTT.

The table lists this clonotype with a few counts. The J gene is TRBJ1-1, the V gene TRBV29-1; D is undetermined. In germline, CDR1 is SQVTM, CDR2 ANQGSEA. This CDR3 has 12 residues. Trimming shortened V by 4 bases and J by 1 base, and 7 bases separated the two germline ends. CDR3 DNA: TGCAGCGTTGGGCGGGGGAACACTGAAGCTTTCTTT. Its protein is CSVGRGNTEAFF.

This clonotype turned up a few times. This CDR3 is CASSSASGGTIDTQYF. In DNA, the CDR3 is TGTGCCAGCAGTTCTGCTAGCGGGGGGACCATAGATACGCAGTATTTT. This chain uses TRBV12-3 or TRBV12-4 with TRBJ2-3, with 11 nucleotides matching TRBD2. This CDR3 region has 16 residues. Trimming took 4 bases from V and 5 from J; bases not matched to a gene: 8.

This clonotype has only a few counts. V and J are TRBV20-1 and TRBJ2-5; 9 bases are a match to TRBD1. The germline gives CDR1 DFQATT, CDR2 SNEGSKA (reference sequence). V lost 6 bases and J lost 4; bases outside the gene matches: 9. This CDR3 has 14 amino acids. CDR3 nucleotides: TGCAGTGCCAACCGCCCGGGACAGGGAGAGACCCAGTACTTC. This gives the protein CSANRPGQGETQYF.

This clonotype was counted between two and nine times. V is TRBV6-5 and J is TRBJ1-3; D remains unclear. Trimming left V 0 bases short and J 0 bases short, with 9 bases between. In germline, CDR1 is MNHEY, CDR2 SVGAGI. The CDR3 is 16 amino acids. In DNA, the CDR3 is TGTGCCAGCAGTTACTCGAGTTTCCTCTCTGGAAACACCATATATTTT. Encoded protein: CASSYSSFLSGNTIYF.

This clonotype was seen repeatedly, ten times or more. The chain couples TRBV10-3 to TRBJ2-1; no clear D. Germline V CDR1 and CDR2: ENHRY, SYGVKD. This CDR3 comprises 11 residues. The germline V and J ends were trimmed by 6 bases and 8 bases, with 8 bases remaining between them. The CDR3 coding sequence is TGTGCCATCAGCGTCCGGGATGAGCAGTTCTTC. It specifies CAISVRDEQFF.